This is a list of T cell receptor beta chains from one sample in a study of vaccination effects on CD4 cells after COVID-19. No antigen is known for these receptors. The table came from immunoSEQ multiplex PCR; TCRdb's copy has only in-frame clones and leaves some out. In the table there are about 69,000 clones, under 80% of which are singletons. Sequences were derived from CD4+ T cells from PBMCs cultured with HCoV-OC43 spike peptides, sampled after COVID-19 vaccination. These receptors were collected from a human donor who received a COVID-19 vaccine. CDR3s include the opening cysteine and the closing phenylalanine or tryptophan. Fields, in order: CDR3 protein, CDR3 DNA, clone size, J gene, V gene, D gene. The D gene is left open where the match is weak. Some rows mark clone size as missing; the rest say once, few, many or name a class of expanded clone.

CASARGGSYNEQFF | TGTGCTAGTGCACGCGGGGGGTCCTACAATGAGCAGTTCTTC | NA | TRBJ2-1 | TRBV12-5 | TRBD2
CASSHGQPNQPQHF | TGCGCCAGCAGTCACGGACAGCCCAATCAGCCCCAGCATTTT | NA | TRBJ1-5 | TRBV5-1 | NA
CASSLQESGANVLTF | TGTGCCAGCAGCTTACAGGAGTCTGGGGCCAACGTCCTGACTTTC | few | TRBJ2-6 | TRBV7-3 | NA
CASFPYSDTPRRTQYF | TGTGCCAGCTTCCCTTATTCGGACACCCCGAGGCGTACGCAGTATTTT | NA | TRBJ2-3 | TRBV27 | NA
CASSGQGFNSPLHF | TGTGCCAGCTCTGGGCAGGGGTTTAATTCACCCCTCCACTTT | NA | TRBJ1-6 | TRBV2 | NA
CASSDWTGGGYGYTF | TGTGCCAGCAGCGACTGGACAGGGGGCGGCTATGGCTACACCTTC | NA | TRBJ1-2 | TRBV9 | TRBD1
CASSGQETQYF | TGTGCCAGCAGTGGCCAAGAGACCCAGTACTTC | NA | TRBJ2-5 | TRBV2 | NA
CASSWSGSYNEQFF | TGCGCCAGCAGCTGGTCCGGGTCCTACAATGAGCAGTTCTTC | NA | TRBJ2-1 | TRBV5-1 | NA
CASSSSGSGNQPQHF | TGTGCCAGCAGTTCGTCAGGGTCGGGCAATCAGCCCCAGCATTTT | once | TRBJ1-5 | TRBV28 | NA
CASSLGKIPSGGYNEQFF | TGTGCCAGCAGCTTAGGGAAGATTCCTAGCGGGGGTTACAATGAGCAGTTCTTC | NA | TRBJ2-1 | TRBV7-2 | TRBD2
CASSFERNQPQHF | TGTGCCAGCAGCTTTGAAAGGAATCAGCCCCAGCATTTT | NA | TRBJ1-5 | TRBV7-8 | NA
CASSLGSKRMGGTNEQFF | TGTGCCAGCAGCTTGGGGTCTAAGCGTATGGGGGGAACCAATGAGCAGTTCTTC | NA | TRBJ2-1 | TRBV5-8 | NA
CASSVVAGDTEAFF | TGTGCCAGCAGTGTTGTAGCAGGGGATACTGAAGCTTTCTTT | NA | TRBJ1-1 | TRBV2 | NA
CASSPDGGRLGGANVLTF | TGCGCCAGCAGCCCCGACGGAGGGCGGCTAGGTGGGGCCAACGTCCTGACTTTC | NA | TRBJ2-6 | TRBV10-2 | NA
CASSRDRNSGANVLTF | TGTGCCAGCAGCCGGGACCGTAACTCTGGGGCCAACGTCCTGACTTTC | NA | TRBJ2-6 | TRBV7-8 | NA
CSVEEKGFPLYGYTF | TGCAGCGTTGAGGAGAAAGGGTTCCCCCTCTATGGCTACACCTTC | NA | TRBJ1-2 | TRBV29-1 | NA
CAWSVGGNQPQHF | TGTGCCTGGAGTGTCGGGGGCAATCAGCCCCAGCATTTT | NA | TRBJ1-5 | TRBV30 | NA
CAWNPGGDVTQYF | TGTGCCTGGAACCCCGGCGGGGACGTGACCCAGTACTTC | NA | TRBJ2-5 | TRBV30 | NA
CASSRTGGFQPQHF | TGTGCCAGCAGCCGGACAGGGGGATTTCAGCCCCAGCATTTT | NA | TRBJ1-5 | TRBV6-5 | TRBD1
CASSHDRVQETQYF | TGTGCCAGCAGCCACGACAGGGTACAAGAGACCCAGTACTTC | once | TRBJ2-5 | TRBV7-8 | TRBD1
CASSLSRVSGTGELFF | TGCGCCAGCAGCTTGTCAAGGGTCAGTGGGACCGGGGAGCTGTTTTTT | NA | TRBJ2-2 | TRBV5-1 | NA
CASSLTRETQYF | TGTGCCAGCAGCCTGACTCGGGAGACCCAGTACTTC | once | TRBJ2-5 | TRBV14 | NA
CASSETAGQGYYGYTF | TGTGCCAGCAGTGAAACTGCGGGACAGGGATACTATGGCTACACCTTC | few | TRBJ1-2 | TRBV2 | TRBD1
CASSIGTDQETQYF | TGTGCCAGTAGCATTGGGACAGACCAAGAGACCCAGTACTTC | NA | TRBJ2-5 | TRBV19 | TRBD1
CAWKQQGPITEAFF | TGTGCCTGGAAGCAACAGGGGCCCATCACTGAAGCTTTCTTT | NA | TRBJ1-1 | TRBV30 | TRBD1
CASSLWVGSTDTQYF | TGCGCCAGCAGCTTGTGGGTAGGGAGCACAGATACGCAGTATTTT | NA | TRBJ2-3 | TRBV5-1 | NA
CASSSHSPEPYGYTF | TGTGCCAGCAGCTCCCACTCCCCAGAACCGTATGGCTACACCTTC | few | TRBJ1-2 | TRBV7-8 | NA